The clone carrying this TCR beta chain has a count of ten or more. Its antigen is currently unknown. One entry per CDR3 protein, called by TCRdb with MiXCR from the 5' RACE reads. This table holds 300,000 to 350,000 distinct CDR3 sequences, around a tenth found once. Between the trimmed V and J ends, which lost 0 bases and 9 bases, there was a span of 18 bases. Germline V gives CDR1 SGHVS, CDR2 FNYEAQ. This CDR3 contains 16 residues. The data were obtained in a study of T cells after yellow fever vaccination. Findings of the study overall: Overall, a small share of clonotypes was seen in both CD4 and CD8 compartments. By day 5 rather than day 15, the secondary response had peaked, though it was weaker.

The rearrangement uses TRBV7-6 and TRBJ2-1, with unresolved D. Specimen: CD4+ T cells sorted from PBMCs, collected 45 days after the yellow fever booster vaccination. The sequence was obtained from a man younger than 35 who received the YFV17D yellow fever vaccine. For the CDR3, the DNA is TGTGCCAGCAGCTTAGCGCCTTCGGCAACGGGCCTTGAGCAGTTCTTC. Translated, it gives CASSLAPSATGLEQFF.